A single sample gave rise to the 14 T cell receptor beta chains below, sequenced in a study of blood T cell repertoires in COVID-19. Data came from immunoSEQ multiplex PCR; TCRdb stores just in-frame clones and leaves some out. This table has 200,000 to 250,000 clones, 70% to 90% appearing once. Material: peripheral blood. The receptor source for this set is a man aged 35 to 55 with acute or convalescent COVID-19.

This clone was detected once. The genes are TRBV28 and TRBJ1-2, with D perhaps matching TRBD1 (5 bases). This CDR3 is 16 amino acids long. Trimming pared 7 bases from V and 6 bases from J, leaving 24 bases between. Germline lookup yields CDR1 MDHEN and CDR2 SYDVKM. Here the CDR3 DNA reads TGTGCCAGCACCCTTTACCAGGGAACGAAATCTGATGGCTACACCTTC. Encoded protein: CASTLYQGTKSDGYTF.

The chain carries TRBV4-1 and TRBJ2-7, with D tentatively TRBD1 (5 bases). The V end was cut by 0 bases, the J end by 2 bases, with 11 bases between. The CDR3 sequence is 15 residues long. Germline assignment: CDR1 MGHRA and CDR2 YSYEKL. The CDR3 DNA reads TGCGCCAGCAGCCAAGATCCCAGGGCCACCTACGAGCAGTACTTC. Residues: CASSQDPRATYEQYF.

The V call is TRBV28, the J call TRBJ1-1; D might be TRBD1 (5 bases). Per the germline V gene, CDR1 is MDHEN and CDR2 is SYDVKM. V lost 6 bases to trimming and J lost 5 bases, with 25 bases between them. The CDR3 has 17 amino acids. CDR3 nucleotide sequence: TGTGCCAGCAGCTCCCTCCTTCGGGGGGTCGAGGGGACTGAAGCTTTCTTT. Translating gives CASSSLLRGVEGTEAFF. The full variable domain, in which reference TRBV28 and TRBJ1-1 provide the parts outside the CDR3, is DVKVTQSSRYLVKRTGEKVFLECVQDMDHENMFWYRQDPGLGLRLIYFSYDVKMKEKGDIPEGYSVSREKKERFSLILESASTNQTSMYLCASSSLLRGVEGTEAFFGQGTRLTVV.

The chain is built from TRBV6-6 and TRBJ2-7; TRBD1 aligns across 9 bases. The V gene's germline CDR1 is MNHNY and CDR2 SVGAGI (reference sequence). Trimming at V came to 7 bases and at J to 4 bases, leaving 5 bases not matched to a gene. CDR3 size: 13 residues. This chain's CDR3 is CASNTQGAYEQYF. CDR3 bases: TGTGCCAGCAACACACAGGGGGCGTACGAGCAGTACTTC.

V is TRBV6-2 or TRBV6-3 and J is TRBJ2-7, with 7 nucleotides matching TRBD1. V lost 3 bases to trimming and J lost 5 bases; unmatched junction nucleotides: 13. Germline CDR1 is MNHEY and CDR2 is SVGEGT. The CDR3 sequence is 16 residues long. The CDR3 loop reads CASSYSGKGGRNEQYF. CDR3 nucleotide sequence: TGTGCCAGCAGTTATTCAGGAAAAGGGGGCCGAAACGAGCAGTACTTC.

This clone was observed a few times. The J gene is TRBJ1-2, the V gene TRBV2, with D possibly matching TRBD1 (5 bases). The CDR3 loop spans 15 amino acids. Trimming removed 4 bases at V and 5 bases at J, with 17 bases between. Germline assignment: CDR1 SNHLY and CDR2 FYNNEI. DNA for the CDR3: TGTGCCAGCAGTGCGTCCCTGGACATTGCGTATGGCTACACCTTC. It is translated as CASSASLDIAYGYTF.

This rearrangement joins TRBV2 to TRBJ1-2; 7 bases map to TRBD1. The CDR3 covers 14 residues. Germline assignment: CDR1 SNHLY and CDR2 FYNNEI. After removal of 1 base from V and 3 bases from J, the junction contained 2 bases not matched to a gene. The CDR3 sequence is CASSEGGGYYGYTF. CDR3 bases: TGTGCCAGCAGTGAAGGAGGGGGCTACTATGGCTACACCTTC.

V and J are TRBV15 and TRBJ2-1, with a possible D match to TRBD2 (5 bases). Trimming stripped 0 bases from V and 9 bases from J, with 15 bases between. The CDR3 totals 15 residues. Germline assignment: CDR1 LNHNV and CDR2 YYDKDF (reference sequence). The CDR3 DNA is TGTGCCACCAGCAGAGATCACGGGAATTTCGGTGAGCAGTTCTTC. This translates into CATSRDHGNFGEQFF. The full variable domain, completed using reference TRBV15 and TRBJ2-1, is DAMVIQNPRYQVTQFGKPVTLSCSQTLNHNVMYWYQQKSSQAPKLLFHYYDKDFNNEADTPDNFQSRRPNTSFCFLDIRSPGLGDTAMYLCATSRDHGNFGEQFFGPGTRLTVL.

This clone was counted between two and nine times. CDR3 amino acids: CSVGLTQAFF. The CDR3 region has the DNA TGCAGCGTTGGACTGACTCAGGCTTTCTTT. The V and J genes are TRBV29-1 and TRBJ1-1, with D uncertain. V gave up 4 bases and J gave up 11 bases, with 11 bases separating them. Germline CDR1 SQVTM, CDR2 ANQGSEA. The length of the CDR3 is 10 residues.

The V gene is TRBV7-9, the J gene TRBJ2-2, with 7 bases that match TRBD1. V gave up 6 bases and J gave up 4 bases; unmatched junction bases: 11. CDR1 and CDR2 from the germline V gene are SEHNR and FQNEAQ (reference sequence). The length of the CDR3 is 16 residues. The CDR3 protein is CASSEQGLVGTGELFF. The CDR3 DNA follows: TGTGCCAGCAGTGAACAGGGGTTGGTAGGCACCGGGGAGCTGTTTTTT. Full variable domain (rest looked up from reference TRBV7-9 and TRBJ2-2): DTGVSQNPRHKITKRGQNVTFRCDPISEHNRLYWYRQTLGQGPEFLTYFQNEAQLEKSRLLSDRFSAERPKGSFSTLEIQRTEQGDSAMYLCASSEQGLVGTGELFFGEGSRLTVL.

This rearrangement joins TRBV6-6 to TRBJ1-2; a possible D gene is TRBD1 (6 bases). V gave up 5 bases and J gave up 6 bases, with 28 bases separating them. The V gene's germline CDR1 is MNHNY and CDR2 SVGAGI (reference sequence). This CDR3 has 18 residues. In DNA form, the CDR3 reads TGTGCCAGCAGTCCTTTCCCTCCAGGGGCCCCCATCGGGAATGGCTACACCTTC. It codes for CASSPFPPGAPIGNGYTF.

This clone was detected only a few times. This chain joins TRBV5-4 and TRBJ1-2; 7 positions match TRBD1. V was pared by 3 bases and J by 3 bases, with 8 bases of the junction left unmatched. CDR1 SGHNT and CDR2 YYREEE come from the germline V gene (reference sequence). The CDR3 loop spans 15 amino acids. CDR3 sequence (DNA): TGTGCCAGCAGCTCGCGACAGGGCGGAGACTATGGCTACACCTTC. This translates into CASSSRQGGDYGYTF. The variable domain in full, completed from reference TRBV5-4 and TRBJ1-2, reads ETGVTQSPTHLIKTRGQQVTLRCSSQSGHNTVSWYQQALGQGPQFIFQYYREEENGRGNFPPRFSGLQFPNYSSELNVNALELDDSALYLCASSSRQGGDYGYTFGSGTRLTVV.

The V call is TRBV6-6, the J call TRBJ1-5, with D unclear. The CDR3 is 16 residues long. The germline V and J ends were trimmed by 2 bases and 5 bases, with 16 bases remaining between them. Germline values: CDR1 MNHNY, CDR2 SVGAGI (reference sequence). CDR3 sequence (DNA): TGTGCCAGCAGTTACCCGGGAGTCGGGAAGCATCAGCCCCAGCATTTT. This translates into CASSYPGVGKHQPQHF.

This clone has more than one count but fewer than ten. For the CDR3, the DNA is TGTGCCAGCAGCTGGTCGGGACAGGGGGCCCCCTTCACTGAAGCTTTCTTT. Its protein is CASSWSGQGAPFTEAFF. The chain joins TRBV12-1 to TRBJ1-1; the DNA was not compared with TRBD1, the D call given in the table. TRBV12-1 is a listed pseudogene. The CDR3 is 17 amino acids.